This record covers a single T cell receptor (beta chain). The cDNA had a unique molecular identifier and a template-switch universal primer site. MiXCR, applied by TCRdb to the 5' RACE reads, yields one record per CDR3 protein. The table lists 500,000 to 550,000 distinct CDR3 sequences, approximately 20% of them singletons. The CDR3 is 16 amino acids. V was pared by 2 bases and J by 6 bases, with 9 bases of the junction left unmatched. The data were taken from a study of identical twins. The same data also contributed to another study, on yellow fever vaccine responses in identical twins.

This sequence was found in a woman younger than 35 in good health. This chain links TRBV12-3 or TRBV12-4 with TRBJ1-5, with 8 bases identical to TRBD1. The sequenced sample consisted of CD4+ T cells sorted from blood. This CDR3 is CASSLTDRAGLQPQHF. CDR3 sequence (DNA): TGTGCCAGCAGTTTAACGGACAGGGCTGGCCTTCAGCCCCAGCATTTT.